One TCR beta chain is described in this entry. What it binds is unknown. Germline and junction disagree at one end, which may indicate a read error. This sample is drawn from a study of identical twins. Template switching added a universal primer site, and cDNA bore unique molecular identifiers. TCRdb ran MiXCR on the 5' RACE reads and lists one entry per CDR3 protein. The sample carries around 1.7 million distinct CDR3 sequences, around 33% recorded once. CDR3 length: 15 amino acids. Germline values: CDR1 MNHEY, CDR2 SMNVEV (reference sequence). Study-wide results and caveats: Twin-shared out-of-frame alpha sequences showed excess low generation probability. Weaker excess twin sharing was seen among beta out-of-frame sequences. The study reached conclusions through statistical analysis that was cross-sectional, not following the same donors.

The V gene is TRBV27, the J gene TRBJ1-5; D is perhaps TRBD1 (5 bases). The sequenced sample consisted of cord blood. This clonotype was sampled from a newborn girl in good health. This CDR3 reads CAGSPGGVGNHPQHF. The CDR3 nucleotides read TGTGCCGGCAGTCCGGGGGGGGTTGGTAATCACCCCCAGCATTTT.